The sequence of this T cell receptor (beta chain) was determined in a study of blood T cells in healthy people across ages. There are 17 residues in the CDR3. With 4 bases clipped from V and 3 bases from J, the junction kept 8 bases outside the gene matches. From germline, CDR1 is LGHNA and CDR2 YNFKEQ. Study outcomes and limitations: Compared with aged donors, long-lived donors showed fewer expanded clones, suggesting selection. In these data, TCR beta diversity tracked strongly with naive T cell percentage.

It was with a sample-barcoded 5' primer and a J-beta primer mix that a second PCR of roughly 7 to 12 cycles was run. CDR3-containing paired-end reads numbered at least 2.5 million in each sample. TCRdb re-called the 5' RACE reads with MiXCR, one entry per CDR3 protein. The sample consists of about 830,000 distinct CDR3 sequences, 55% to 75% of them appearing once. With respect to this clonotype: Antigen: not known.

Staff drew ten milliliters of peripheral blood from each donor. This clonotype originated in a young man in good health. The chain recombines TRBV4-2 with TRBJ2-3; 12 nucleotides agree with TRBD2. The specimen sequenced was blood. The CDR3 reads CASSLRLAGASTDTQYF. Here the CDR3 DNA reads TGTGCCAGCAGCCTCCGACTAGCGGGGGCCTCTACAGATACGCAGTATTTT.